These T cell receptor beta chains were read from a single sample in a study of blood T cell repertoires in COVID-19. Repertoires were generated with immunoSEQ multiplex PCR, while TCRdb's copy carries only in-frame clones and drops some. This sample has 250,000 to 350,000 clones; roughly 90% occur once, and the top ten carry roughly an eighth. Material: peripheral blood. The receptors originated from an older woman with acute or convalescent COVID-19. Each CDR3 is given with its conserved first and last residue. D genes are given only for firm matches. Expanded clones are given a class, and other clones once, few, many or no size at all.

j_gene,abundance,v_gene,d_gene,CDR3aa,CDR3nt
TRBJ2-3,.,TRBV30,TRBD1,CAWSVGDRGYTDTQYF,TGTGCCTGGAGTGTAGGGGACAGGGGCTACACAGATACGCAGTATTTT
TRBJ2-2,.,TRBV9,.,CASSVGSSITGELFF,TGTGCCAGCAGCGTGGGTAGCTCCATTACCGGGGAGCTGTTTTTT
TRBJ2-1,.,TRBV18,TRBD2,CASSPPVGSGDNEQFF,TGTGCCAGCTCACCACCGGTGGGTAGCGGGGACAATGAGCAGTTCTTC
TRBJ2-4,once,TRBV12-3/TRBV12-4,.,CASSLGPGTLRYF,TGTGCCAGCAGTCTTGGACCGGGAACTTTACGGTACTTC
TRBJ1-6,.,TRBV5-8,.,CASSLTRGNSPLHF,TGTGCCAGCAGCTTGACTCGGGGGAATTCACCCCTCCACTTT
TRBJ1-2,once,TRBV13,.,CASSPYGWEGPSYGYTF,TGTGCCAGCAGCCCATATGGGTGGGAGGGCCCTTCCTATGGCTACACCTTC
TRBJ2-1,.,TRBV3-1/TRBV3-2,.,CASTTDNEQFF,TGTGCCAGCACCACTGACAATGAGCAGTTCTTC
TRBJ1-6,.,TRBV9,.,CASSVRPGVINSPLHF,TGTGCCAGCAGCGTAAGGCCAGGGGTAATTAATTCACCCCTCCACTTT
TRBJ2-7,.,TRBV5-6,.,CASRGGGLAEQYF,TGTGCCAGCAGGGGGGGTGGACTCGCCGAGCAGTACTTC
TRBJ1-4,.,TRBV4-3,.,CASSQDGRQGEKLFF,TGCGCCAGCAGCCAAGATGGGCGGCAGGGGGAAAAACTGTTTTTT
TRBJ1-4,.,TRBV29-1,TRBD1,CSASGTGGEKLFF,TGCAGCGCCTCCGGGACAGGTGGCGAAAAACTGTTTTTT
TRBJ2-5,.,TRBV9,TRBD2,CASSVATTGGLQETQYF,TGTGCCAGCAGCGTAGCTACAACGGGGGGACTCCAAGAGACCCAGTACTTC
TRBJ1-2,.,TRBV9,TRBD1,CASSVEAGGDGYTF,TGTGCCAGCAGCGTAGAGGCAGGGGGCGATGGCTACACCTTC
TRBJ2-5,.,TRBV5-1,TRBD2,CASSLPGLKTQYF,TGCGCCAGCAGCCTACCGGGACTAAAGACCCAGTACTTC
TRBJ1-6,.,TRBV5-4,TRBD1,CASSSGQYNSPLHF,TGTGCCAGCAGCTCGGGACAGTATAATTCACCCCTCCACTTT
TRBJ2-1,once,TRBV9,.,CASSVVGAVSSYNEQFF,TGTGCCAGCAGCGTAGTGGGGGCCGTGAGCTCCTACAATGAGCAGTTCTTC
TRBJ1-1,.,TRBV5-4,TRBD1,CASSLAGTGGNTEAFF,TGTGCCAGCAGCTTGGCCGGGACAGGGGGGAACACTGAAGCTTTCTTT
TRBJ2-5,.,TRBV9,TRBD2,CASSVTGGQETQYF,TGTGCCAGCAGCGTTACGGGGGGCCAAGAGACCCAGTACTTC
TRBJ2-3,.,TRBV7-3,.,CASSPGLPKGNTQYF,TGTGCCAGCAGTCCAGGACTTCCGAAAGGAAATACGCAGTATTTT
TRBJ1-2,.,TRBV29-1,.,CSVEDRNYGYTF,TGCAGCGTTGAAGACAGGAACTATGGCTACACCTTC
TRBJ1-3,.,TRBV15,.,CATSRDWSTGRKNTIYF,TGTGCCACCAGCAGAGATTGGTCTACAGGGCGTAAAAACACCATATATTTT
TRBJ1-2,few,TRBV6-2/TRBV6-3,.,CASSPGGARFDGYTF,TGTGCCAGCAGTCCCGGGGGGGCGCGATTCGATGGCTACACCTTC
TRBJ1-4,few,TRBV10-1,TRBD1,CASSEPGQGSTASSTLFF,TGCGCCAGCAGTGAGCCGGGACAGGGAAGCACCGCTTCTAGCACCCTGTTTTTT
TRBJ2-7,.,TRBV19,TRBD2,CASSIATSGRNEQYF,TGTGCCAGTAGTATTGCGACTAGCGGGAGAAACGAGCAGTACTTC
TRBJ1-4,once,TRBV4-1,.,CASSQDWQGGDEKLFF,TGCGCCAGCAGCCAAGATTGGCAGGGAGGGGATGAAAAACTGTTTTTT
TRBJ1-6,.,TRBV7-9,TRBD1,CASSPVGQQGDSPLHF,TGTGCCAGCAGCCCTGTGGGACAGCAGGGTGATTCACCCCTCCACTTT
TRBJ2-1,.,TRBV15,TRBD2,CATSRSSGSGVHEQFF,TGTGCCACCAGCAGGTCTAGCGGGAGTGGGGTCCATGAGCAGTTCTTC
TRBJ2-7,.,TRBV15,TRBD1,CATSREGQAYEQYF,TGTGCCACCAGCAGAGAGGGACAGGCCTACGAGCAGTACTTC
TRBJ1-4,once,TRBV10-3,.,CAISESASEKLFF,TGTGCCATCAGTGAGTCCGCTAGTGAAAAACTGTTTTTT
TRBJ2-6,.,TRBV27,.,CASSLGWTTLSGANVLTF,TGTGCCAGCAGTTTAGGCTGGACAACCCTTTCTGGGGCCAACGTCCTGACTTTC
TRBJ1-1,.,TRBV19,.,CASSITRPGWDSAGTEAFF,TGTGCCAGTAGTATAACCAGGCCTGGATGGGATTCGGCGGGCACTGAAGCTTTCTTT
TRBJ1-5,few,TRBV19,TRBD1,CASSIGGRGQGQPQHF,TGTGCCAGTAGTATTGGAGGCAGGGGGCAGGGTCAGCCCCAGCATTTT
TRBJ2-2,.,TRBV24-1,TRBD2,CATSPTSGRADTGELFF,TGTGCCACCAGTCCGACTAGCGGGAGGGCTGACACCGGGGAGCTGTTTTTT
TRBJ2-3,.,TRBV27,.,CASSLYYRVDTQYF,TGTGCCAGCAGTTTATACTACAGGGTAGATACGCAGTATTTT
TRBJ2-3,.,TRBV28,.,CASREEVTDTQYF,TGTGCCAGCAGGGAGGAGGTTACAGATACGCAGTATTTT
TRBJ2-1,once,TRBV25-1,.,CASSSGSHGNEQFF,TGTGCCAGCAGTAGCGGTAGTCATGGCAATGAGCAGTTCTTC
TRBJ2-1,few,TRBV5-1,TRBD2,CASSPRLAGDNEQFF,TGCGCCAGCAGCCCCAGACTAGCGGGCGACAATGAGCAGTTCTTC
TRBJ2-2,.,TRBV7-8,.,CASSRTTRTTGELFF,TGTGCCAGCAGCCGCACTACTAGAACTACCGGGGAGCTGTTTTTT
TRBJ2-2,.,TRBV6-2/TRBV6-3,.,CASSPRQNTGELFF,TGTGCCAGCAGCCCTAGACAGAACACCGGGGAGCTGTTTTTT
TRBJ2-1,.,TRBV15,TRBD2,CATSRAMGLFNEQFF,TGTGCCACCAGCAGGGCTATGGGACTATTCAATGAGCAGTTCTTC
TRBJ2-3,.,TRBV14,.,CASSQTAGWTDTQYF,TGTGCCAGCAGCCAAACCGCCGGGTGGACAGATACGCAGTATTTT
TRBJ1-4,once,TRBV6-6,.,CASSYSGGFNEKLFF,TGTGCCAGCAGTTACTCGGGAGGGTTCAATGAAAAACTGTTTTTT
TRBJ1-5,few,TRBV2,TRBD1,CASSDRGLGQPQHF,TGTGCCAGCAGTGACAGGGGGCTAGGTCAGCCCCAGCATTTT